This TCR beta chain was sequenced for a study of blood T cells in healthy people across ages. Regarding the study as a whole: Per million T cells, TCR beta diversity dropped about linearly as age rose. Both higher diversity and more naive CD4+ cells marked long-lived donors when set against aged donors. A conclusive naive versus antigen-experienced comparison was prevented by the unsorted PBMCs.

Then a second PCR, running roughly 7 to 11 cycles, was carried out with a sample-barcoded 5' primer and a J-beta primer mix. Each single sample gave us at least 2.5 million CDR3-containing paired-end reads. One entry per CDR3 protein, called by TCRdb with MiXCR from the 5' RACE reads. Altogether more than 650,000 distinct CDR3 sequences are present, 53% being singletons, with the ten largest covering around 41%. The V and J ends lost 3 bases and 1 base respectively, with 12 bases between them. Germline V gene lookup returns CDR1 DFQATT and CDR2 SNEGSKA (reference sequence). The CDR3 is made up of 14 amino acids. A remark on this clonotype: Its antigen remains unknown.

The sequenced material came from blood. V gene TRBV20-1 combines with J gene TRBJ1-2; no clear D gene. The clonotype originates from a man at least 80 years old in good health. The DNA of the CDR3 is TGCAGTGCTAGTGCGCAGAATGATAACTATGGCTACACCTTC. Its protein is CSASAQNDNYGYTF.